This TCR beta chain was recovered during a study of blood T cell repertoires in COVID-19. Study-level information: Acute and convalescent COVID-19 samples came from the United States, Italy and Spain.

This clone was observed a few times. Assay: immunoSEQ multiplex PCR; the TCRdb copy retains only in-frame clones and omits some. The sample carries a few hundred thousand clones, 75% to 90% recorded once. The CDR3 has 12 residues. V lost 9 bases and J 4 bases, leaving 9 bases between the germline ends. CDR1 is WNHNN, CDR2 SYGVQD, per germline (reference sequence). The TCR was taken from a man in his thirties or forties who had recovered from COVID-19. The J gene is TRBJ1-4, the V gene TRBV10-1; D is unclear. Material: PBMCs or T cells enriched from blood (not recorded which). The CDR3 nucleotides read TGCGCCAGTTCAAATCATAATGAAAAACTGTTTTTT. Its translation: CASSNHNEKLFF.